The 10 T cell receptor beta chains listed next were all sequenced from one sample in a study of blood T cell repertoires in COVID-19. TCRdb keeps only in-frame clones here, not all; method: immunoSEQ multiplex PCR. There are about 150,000 clones in the sample; 70% to 90% occur only once, and roughly 8.3% lies in the top ten. The specimen sequenced was peripheral blood. All receptors derive from a woman in her sixties with COVID-19, enrolled during active disease.

This clone has only a few counts. This sequence joins TRBV5-4 and TRBJ1-5; no definite D call. The V end was cut by 6 bases, the J end by 4 bases, with 5 bases between. Germline values: CDR1 SGHNT, CDR2 YYREEE (reference sequence). The CDR3 covers 11 residues. CDR3 nucleotide sequence: TGTGCCAGCACCCGTAATCAGCCCCAGCATTTT. Protein product: CASTRNQPQHF.

The V call is TRBV5-6, the J call TRBJ2-6; D may be TRBD1 (5 bases). Trimming stripped 0 bases from V and 0 bases from J, with 7 bases between. CDR1 is SGHDT, CDR2 YYEEEE, per germline. The CDR3 consists of 16 residues. The CDR3 DNA reads as TGTGCCAGCAGCTTGGGACAGATCTCTGGGGCCAACGTCCTGACTTTC. As protein: CASSLGQISGANVLTF.

The chain joins TRBV6-6 to TRBJ1-2, with D tentatively TRBD1 (5 bases). The CDR3 contains 15 residues. Germline V CDR1 and CDR2: MNHNY, SVGAGI (reference sequence). Trimming removed 6 bases at V and 7 bases at J, with 21 bases between. The CDR3 here is CASSQLGSGLAGYTF. In nucleotides, the CDR3 is TGTGCCAGCAGCCAACTGGGGTCAGGGTTGGCTGGCTACACCTTC.

The chain has TRBV6-6 and TRBJ1-1; 8 bases match TRBD1. CDR3 length: 13 residues. Germline V gives CDR1 MNHNY, CDR2 SVGAGI (reference sequence). V lost 6 bases and J lost 11; bases outside the gene matches: 11. The CDR3, as DNA: TGTGCCAGCAGCCTCGTTCAGGGGGCCGCGGCTTTCTTT. Protein: CASSLVQGAAAFF.

The rearrangement links TRBV6-5 to TRBJ2-1; TRBD2 matches 7 bases. The trim removed 5 bases at V and 6 bases at J, leaving 10 bases unmatched. Per the germline V gene, CDR1 is MNHEY and CDR2 is SVGAGI. This CDR3 contains 15 residues. The CDR3 DNA reads as TGTGCCAGCAGTCTCCAGCGGGGCCGGCTCAATGAGCAGTTCTTC. Translating it yields CASSLQRGRLNEQFF.

The V call is TRBV3-1 (or the pseudogene TRBV3-2), the J call TRBJ2-3; tentative D call: TRBD1 (5 bases). This CDR3 is built from 16 residues. Per the germline V gene, CDR1 is LGHDT and CDR2 is YNNKEL (reference sequence). Trimming took off 1 base at V and 2 bases at J, with 13 bases between the two ends. The CDR3 nucleotides read TGTGCCAGCAGCCAAGGATGGCCAGGGAACACAGATACGCAGTATTTT. Protein: CASSQGWPGNTDTQYF.

The V call is TRBV3-1 (or the pseudogene TRBV3-2), the J call TRBJ1-5; 10 nucleotides line up with TRBD1. The CDR3 totals 18 residues. Per germline, CDR1 LGHDT and CDR2 YNNKEL (reference sequence). The J segment lost 1 base and the V segment lost 4 bases, leaving 10 bases of the junction unmatched. CDR3 loop: CASSLGTGVGLSNQPQHF. The CDR3, as DNA: TGTGCCAGCAGCCTTGGGACAGGGGTCGGCTTAAGCAATCAGCCCCAGCATTTT.

This chain connects TRBV2 to TRBJ1-2; TRBD1 is a possible D gene (6 bases). Trimming shortened V by 0 bases and J by 5 bases, and 13 bases separated the two germline ends. This CDR3 has 15 amino acids. Germline V gene lookup returns CDR1 SNHLY and CDR2 FYNNEI. This chain's CDR3 is CASSEARTAGYGYTF. The CDR3 DNA reads TGTGCCAGCAGTGAAGCCCGGACAGCCGGTTATGGCTACACCTTC.

The V gene is TRBV28, the J gene TRBJ2-4; D gene uncertain. Looked up from germline, CDR1 is MDHEN and CDR2 is SYDVKM. Trimming took off 7 bases at V and 2 bases at J, with 3 bases between the two ends. This CDR3 is 11 amino acids long. The CDR3: CASTSKNIQYF. CDR3 nucleotide sequence: TGTGCCAGCACTTCCAAAAACATTCAGTACTTC.

This chain links TRBV30 with TRBJ1-6, with D perhaps TRBD1 (6 bases). V was cut by 0 bases and J by 9 bases, with 12 bases left in between. Germline V gene sequence: CDR1 GTSNPN, CDR2 SVGIG (reference sequence). CDR3 size: 14 residues. The CDR3 bases are TGTGCCTGGAGTGTATCGTGGGACACTTCACCCCTCCACTTT. Translating it yields CAWSVSWDTSPLHF.